The 15 T cell receptor beta chains below come from one sample, sequenced in a study of CD4 T cells in lung cancer. This lung tissue lay as far as possible from the tumor, at least 3 cm away. Clones were read by immunoSEQ multiplex PCR, and TCRdb kept only the in-frame ones, dropping some. The sample has around 11,000 clones, around 69% seen once; the top ten hold roughly 14%. The sample was normal lung tissue taken away from the tumor. All receptors come from a man between 60 and 75 years old with non-small cell lung cancer.

The chain couples TRBV30 to TRBJ2-7, with TRBD2 identical over 9 bases. Looked up from germline, CDR1 is GTSNPN and CDR2 is SVGIG (reference sequence). This CDR3 comprises 13 residues. With 0 bases clipped from V and 11 bases from J, the junction kept 8 bases outside the gene matches. This CDR3 is CAWSVGAGGVKYF. The CDR3 DNA sequence: TGTGCCTGGAGTGTAGGGGCGGGAGGGGTCAAGTACTTC.

This clone is classed as hyperexpanded. The gene calls are TRBV27 and TRBJ2-7; 12 bases agree with TRBD2. The germline gives CDR1 MNHEY, CDR2 SMNVEV (reference sequence). The CDR3 is 14 residues long. The ends lost 5 bases at V and 6 bases at J; junction bases unmatched: 5. CDR3 amino acids: CASSPGLAGTEQYF. The CDR3 nucleotides are TGTGCCAGCAGTCCCGGACTAGCGGGAACCGAGCAGTACTTC.

The chain employs TRBV7-2 and TRBJ2-7; 7 positions match TRBD1. The CDR3 contains 16 residues. The trim removed 3 bases at V and 3 bases at J, leaving 11 bases unmatched. Germline V gives CDR1 SGHTA, CDR2 FQGNSA. CDR3 coding DNA: TGTGCCAGCAGCTTTTTATCCCGGGACAGATACTACGAGCAGTACGTC. Its translation is CASSFLSRDRYYEQYV.

This chain joins TRBV2 and TRBJ2-2; D perhaps matches TRBD2 (5 bases). CDR3 length equals 15 residues. Germline V CDR1 and CDR2: SNHLY, FYNNEI. Trimming removed 2 bases at V and 3 bases at J, with 10 bases between. The CDR3 reads CASSEISDYTGELFF. The CDR3, as DNA: TGTGCCAGCAGTGAAATTAGCGACTACACCGGGGAGCTGTTTTTT.

The CDR3 nucleotides are TGCGCCAGCAGCTTGGGGGCTATAGGTAGGGGCTCCTACGAGCAGTACTTC. Its protein is CASSLGAIGRGSYEQYF. The chain employs TRBV5-1 and TRBJ2-7; the D gene is possibly TRBD1 (5 bases). CDR3 length: 17 residues. Germline CDR1 is SGHRS and CDR2 is YFSETQ. Trimming removed 0 bases from V and 0 bases from J, with 16 bases in between.

J is TRBJ1-5 and V is TRBV21-1; the table's D call, TRBD1, was not checked against the DNA. TRBV21-1 is a pseudogene locus. This CDR3 has 16 residues. CDR3 DNA sequence: TGTGCCAGCAGCAAACGATCCGGGACAGGGGATCAGCCCCAGCATTTT. This sequence encodes CASSKRSGTGDQPQHF.

The chain uses TRBV2 and TRBJ2-3; 13 bases are shared with TRBD2. CDR1 is SNHLY, CDR2 FYNNEI, per germline. CDR3 length: 15 residues. J was trimmed by 6 bases and V by 6 bases; bases with no gene match: 6. CDR3 nucleotides: TGTGCCAGCAGGACTAGCGGGGGGAGCGGGGATACGCAGTATTTT. The encoded protein is CASRTSGGSGDTQYF.

The V and J genes are TRBV10-2 and TRBJ2-1; D is possibly TRBD2 (5 bases). Trimming stripped 6 bases from V and 5 bases from J, with 8 bases between. The germline V gene encodes CDR1 WSHSY and CDR2 SAAADI. The CDR3 has 12 amino acids. CDR3 bases: TGCGCCAGCAGAGGGAGTAACAATGAGCAGTTCTTC. It codes for CASRGSNNEQFF.

This clone has a handful of counts. The V and J genes are TRBV7-9 and TRBJ2-5, with 10 positions matching TRBD2. V shed 3 bases, J shed 5 bases, and the junction held 3 bases outside the gene matches. The CDR3 is 14 residues long. The germline CDR1 and CDR2 sequences are SEHNR and FQNEAQ (reference sequence). The CDR3 here is CASSFLAGVETQYF. CDR3 in DNA: TGTGCCAGCAGCTTCCTAGCGGGAGTGGAGACCCAGTACTTC.

The J gene is TRBJ2-7, the V gene TRBV11-2; 7 bases match TRBD2. V was pared by 4 bases and J by 3 bases, with 3 bases of the junction left unmatched. Germline V gene data show CDR1 as SGHAT and CDR2 as FQNNGV. The CDR3 is made up of 13 amino acids. CDR3 region: CASSSGLLYEQYF. The CDR3 DNA is TGTGCCAGCAGCTCGGGACTACTCTACGAGCAGTACTTC. Full variable domain (remainder filled in from reference TRBV11-2 and TRBJ2-7): EAGVAQSPRYKIIEKRQSVAFWCNPISGHATLYWYQQILGQGPKLLIQFQNNGVVDDSQLPKDRFSAERLKGVDSTLKIQPAKLEDSAVYLCASSSGLLYEQYFGPGTRLTVT.

The gene calls are TRBV27 and TRBJ2-1, with TRBD1 identical over 7 bases. Looked up from germline, CDR1 is MNHEY and CDR2 is SMNVEV (reference sequence). The CDR3 totals 15 residues. Losses at the gene ends were 9 bases for V and 7 bases for J; bases not matched to a gene: 15. CDR3 loop: CASMTGQPVENEQFF. DNA of the CDR3: TGTGCCAGTATGACGGGACAGCCGGTAGAGAATGAGCAGTTCTTC.

This clone was counted a single time. The chain links TRBV11-3 to TRBJ2-5, with 9 nucleotides matching TRBD1. J gave up 4 bases and V 5 bases, and 8 bases lay outside the gene matches. Germline V gene sequence: CDR1 SGHNT, CDR2 YENEEA. This CDR3 contains 15 residues. The chain's CDR3 is CASSARQGGGETQYF. The CDR3, as DNA: TGTGCCAGCAGCGCCAGACAGGGGGGGGGAGAGACCCAGTACTTC.

The rearrangement links TRBV6-6 to TRBJ2-7; D might be TRBD1 (5 bases). V shed 6 bases and J shed 6 bases, with 15 bases lying between them. Germline V lookup: CDR1 MNHNY, CDR2 SVGAGI (reference sequence). The CDR3 spans 13 residues. The DNA of the CDR3 is TGTGCCAGCAGCCAAAGCGACAGAGGCGAGCAGTACGTC. This encodes CASSQSDRGEQYV.

The chain recombines TRBV5-1 with TRBJ2-7; 14 nucleotides line up with TRBD2. This CDR3 is 18 amino acids long. In germline, CDR1 is SGHRS, CDR2 YFSETQ. V trimming: 3 bases; J trimming: 5 bases; junction bases outside the gene matches: 13. Here the CDR3 DNA reads TGCGCCAGCAGCTCTCAGAGCGGGACTAGCGGGAGTCCCCACGAGCAGTACTTC. Translation: CASSSQSGTSGSPHEQYF.

CDR3 sequence (DNA): TGTGCCTGGAGTCCAGACAGGGCCAATCAGCCCCAGCATTTT. Translating it yields CAWSPDRANQPQHF. V is TRBV30 and J is TRBJ1-5; 7 nucleotides agree with TRBD1. The V gene end was trimmed by 2 bases and the J gene end by 3 bases; junction bases not matched to a gene: 4. Germline-derived CDR1 and CDR2 are GTSNPN and SVGIG (reference sequence). The CDR3 length is 14 residues.